This T cell receptor beta chain was found in a study of metastatic and nonmetastatic thyroid tumors. Study in general: Patients with malignant and benign thyroid disease provided blood and tumor or nodule tissue, whose repertoires were compared.

Original processing notes: Using the CDR3 differences seen across clinicopathological groups, the authors built a distant-metastasis classifier for papillary thyroid cancer, which was meant to discriminate distant-metastatic patients. Using MiXCR, TCRdb reanalyzed the PCR reads. TCRdb, not the authors, supplied the V and J calls. The sample records tens of thousands of clones, 15% to 20% being singletons. Patients underwent thyroid surgery, and none had received any treatment before it. Unmatched junction bases numbered 2, after V lost 2 bases and J lost 0 bases. Germline V lookup: CDR1 MNHEY, CDR2 SVGEGT. The CDR3 consists of 17 residues. By frequency in the sample, this clone is medium-sized (0.01 to 0.1%). The antigen is unknown. Study-level findings and limits: Relative to benign nodules, malignant thyroid tumors were reportedly characterized by significantly elevated TCR beta diversity in blood and tumor.

This receptor was taken from a female donor with papillary thyroid cancer or a benign thyroid nodule (not recorded which). Some clones in this sample may be carry-over from other donors' samples. What was sequenced was blood. The V and J genes are TRBV6-2 or TRBV6-3 and TRBJ2-2; 11 positions agree with TRBD2. The CDR3 spells CASSYLAGGPNTGELFF. In DNA, the CDR3 is TGTGCCAGCAGTTACCTAGCGGGGGGACCGAACACCGGGGAGCTGTTTTTT.